This T cell receptor (beta chain) derives from a study of T cells in Graves' hyperthyroidism and ophthalmopathy. RNA transcripts provided the source from which TCR beta CDR3 regions were amplified. The TCR CDR3 was amplified in a first-round RT-PCR using the HTBI primer set. Each CDR3 protein gets one entry after TCRdb re-called the multiplex PCR reads with MiXCR. This table holds hundreds of thousands of distinct CDR3 sequences, just over 45% found once. Uncontrolled infection, other autoimmune disease, pregnancy or lactation barred patients from enrollment. Germline loops: CDR1 SGHDN, CDR2 FVKESK. CDR3 length: 13 amino acids. The V and J ends lost 1 base and 4 bases respectively, with 8 bases between them.

This receptor was obtained from a woman between 18 and 29 years old with Graves' hyperthyroidism. Sequencing was done on a sample of peripheral blood or thyroid tissue (not recorded which). The rearrangement uses TRBV14 and TRBJ2-7; D unclear. CDR3 sequence: CASSQGFWYEQYF. In DNA form, the CDR3 reads TGTGCCAGCAGCCAAGGGTTCTGGTACGAGCAGTACTTC.